This T cell receptor (beta chain) was identified during a study of T cell responses to AZD1222 COVID-19 vaccine. Generated by immunoSEQ multiplex PCR, the TCRdb table keeps only in-frame clones and is missing some. The data show around 100,000 clones, with about 89% seen just once and more than 3.5% held by the top ten. Study conclusions and caveats: Recipients of AZD1222 seropositive at baseline numbered only 5 to 7.

CDR3 length: 14 residues. V was clipped by 3 bases and J by 4 bases, with 12 bases between them. Germline CDR1 and CDR2: MNHEY and SVGEGT. A remark on this clone: What it binds is not known.

The sequence came from an adult in good health. The source was peripheral blood, collected on day 0 of MenACWY control vaccination. V and J are TRBV6-2 or TRBV6-3 and TRBJ1-2, with D uncertain. CDR3 in DNA: TGTGCCAGCAGTTATTGGGCCCTCAGCTATGGCTACACCTTC. It yields the protein CASSYWALSYGYTF.